The 5 T cell receptor beta chains presented below share a single source sample, sequenced in a study of cytomegalovirus exposure and HLA in healthy donors. Repertoires were generated with immunoSEQ multiplex PCR, while TCRdb's copy carries only in-frame clones and drops some. Seen here are under 150,000 clones, around nine tenths observed once, and the top ten hold 7% to 9%. Sequencing was performed on PBMCs. Receptors originate from a woman aged 18-29 years in good health and CMV-seropositive.

The rearrangement joins TRBV4-3 to TRBJ2-5; TRBD2 matches 9 bases. The CDR3 consists of 17 residues. The V gene end was trimmed by 1 base and the J gene end by 6 bases; junction bases not matched to a gene: 12. Germline V gene sequence: CDR1 LGHNA, CDR2 YSLEER. In DNA form, the CDR3 reads TGCGCCAGCAGCCAAGCCAGGGGCGGGGGGGGCCTTCAGACCCAGTACTTC. It encodes CASSQARGGGGLQTQYF.

The chain recombines TRBV5-1 with TRBJ1-4, with 8 bases matching TRBD1. This CDR3 is built from 15 residues. Germline CDR1 and CDR2: SGHRS and YFSETQ. Trimming removed 0 bases from V and 8 bases from J; junction bases left unmatched: 6. The chain's CDR3 is CASSLGGQGREKLFF. The CDR3 DNA follows: TGCGCCAGCAGCTTGGGAGGACAGGGAAGGGAAAAACTGTTTTTT.

This rearrangement joins TRBV7-8 to TRBJ1-2; D is unresolved. CDR3 size: 14 residues. The germline V and J ends were trimmed by 5 bases and 4 bases, with 14 bases remaining between them. CDR1 SGHVS and CDR2 FQNEAQ come from the germline V gene. CDR3 amino acids: CASSPRLPGYGYTF. The CDR3 nucleotides are TGTGCCAGCAGCCCCCGTTTGCCGGGCTATGGCTACACCTTC. Filled out from reference TRBV7-8 and TRBJ1-2, the complete variable domain reads GAGVSQSPRYKVAKRGQDVALRCDPISGHVSLFWYQQALGQGPEFLTYFQNEAQLDKSGLPSDRFFAERPEGSVSTLKIQRTQQEDSAVYLCASSPRLPGYGYTFGSGTRLTVV.

The V gene is TRBV4-1, the J gene TRBJ1-4; TRBD1 is a possible D gene (5 bases). This CDR3 has 16 amino acids. Germline-derived CDR1 and CDR2 are MGHRA and YSYEKL. V was cut by 0 bases and J by 8 bases, with 16 bases left in between. CDR3 sequence: CASSQDPSRVWEKLFF. The CDR3 DNA reads as TGCGCCAGCAGCCAAGATCCGTCCAGGGTTTGGGAAAAACTGTTTTTT.

V and J are TRBV29-1 and TRBJ2-1, with D perhaps matching TRBD1 (6 bases). Trimming removed 7 bases at V and 9 bases at J, with 10 bases between. The germline V gene has CDR1 SQVTM and CDR2 ANQGSEA. The CDR3 spans 10 residues. The CDR3 coding sequence is TGCAGCGGGCAGGGGCGTGAGCAGTTCTTC. It encodes CSGQGREQFF.